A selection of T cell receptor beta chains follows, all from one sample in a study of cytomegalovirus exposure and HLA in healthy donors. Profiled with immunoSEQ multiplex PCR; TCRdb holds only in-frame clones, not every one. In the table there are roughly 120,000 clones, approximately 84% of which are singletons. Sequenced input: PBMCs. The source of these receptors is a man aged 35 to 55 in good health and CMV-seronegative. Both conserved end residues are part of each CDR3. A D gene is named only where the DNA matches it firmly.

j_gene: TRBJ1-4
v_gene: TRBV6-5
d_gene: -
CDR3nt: TGTGCCAGCAGTTACGGGCGGACGGGGAGTGAAAAACTGTTTTTT
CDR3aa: CASSYGRTGSEKLFF

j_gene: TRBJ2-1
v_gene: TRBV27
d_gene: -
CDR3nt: TGTGCCAGCAGTCCCGACAGGCAATCCTACAATGAGCAGTTCTTC
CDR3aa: CASSPDRQSYNEQFF

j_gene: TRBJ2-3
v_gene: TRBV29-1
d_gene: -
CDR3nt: TGCAGCGTTAAGGACTTCGCTAGCACAGATACGCAGTATTTT
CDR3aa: CSVKDFASTDTQYF

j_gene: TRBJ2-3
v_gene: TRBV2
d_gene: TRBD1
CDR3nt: TGTGCCAGCCCCAGGGGGACAGATACGCAGTATTTT
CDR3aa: CASPRGTDTQYF

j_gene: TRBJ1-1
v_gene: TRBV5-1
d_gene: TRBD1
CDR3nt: TGCGCCAACACGGGACAGGGGTTAAACACTGAAGCTTTCTTT
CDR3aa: CANTGQGLNTEAFF

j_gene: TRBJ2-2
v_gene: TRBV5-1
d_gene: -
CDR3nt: TGCGCCAGCAGCCCACAGGGTTCCGGGGAGCTGTTTTTT
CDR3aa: CASSPQGSGELFF

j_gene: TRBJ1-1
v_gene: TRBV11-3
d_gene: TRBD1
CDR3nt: TGTGCCAGCAGCTTAGGAGTCGGGACAGGGGACACTGAAGCTTTCTTT
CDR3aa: CASSLGVGTGDTEAFF

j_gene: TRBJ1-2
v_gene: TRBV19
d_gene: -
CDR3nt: TGTGCCAGTAGTATGATGTCGCAGTACTATGGCTACACCTTC
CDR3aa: CASSMMSQYYGYTF

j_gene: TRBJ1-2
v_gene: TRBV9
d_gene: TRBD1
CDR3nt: TGTGCCAGCAGCTTCGGGACAGGGGAGTACTATGGCTACACCTTC
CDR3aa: CASSFGTGEYYGYTF

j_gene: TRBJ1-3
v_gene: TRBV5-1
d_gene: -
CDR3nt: TGCGCCAGCAGCCTGACCTCGGGAGGGGACGGAAACACCATATATTTT
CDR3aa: CASSLTSGGDGNTIYF